This T cell receptor beta chain was profiled in a study of siplizumab effects on memory and regulatory T cells. General study results and limits: Naive T cells appeared more diverse than memory cells and seemed to be major alloresponse contributors. Researchers could map only a minor fraction of alloreactive clones to unstimulated subsets.

This CDR3 is built from 16 residues. CDR1 is LNHDA, CDR2 SQIVND, per germline (reference sequence). V was cut by 3 bases and J by 1 base, with 15 bases left in between. Assay: immunoSEQ multiplex PCR; the TCRdb copy retains only in-frame clones and omits some. The table records roughly 60,000 clones, 85% to 95% of them present only once. Turning to this clone: What it binds is not known.

The source of this sequence is a human donor in good health. The sequencing input was CD8+ T cells sorted from blood. The chain uses TRBV19 and TRBJ2-5; tentatively, D is TRBD2 (6 bases). CDR3 region: CASSIRAGTLQETQYF. For the CDR3, the DNA is TGTGCCAGTAGTATTCGGGCAGGGACTCTCCAAGAGACCCAGTACTTC. The full variable domain, rest sourced from reference TRBV19 and TRBJ2-5, is DGGITQSPKYLFRKEGQNVTLSCEQNLNHDAMYWYRQDPGQGLRLIYYSQIVNDFQKGDIAEGYSVSREKKESFPLTVTSAQKNPTAFYLCASSIRAGTLQETQYFGPGTRLLVL.